What follows is one T cell receptor (beta chain) and its context. Its target is unknown. The data originate from a study of OX40 agonist ivuxolimab in advanced cancers. As for the study in general: Patients treated during dose escalation were battling hepatocellular carcinoma, melanoma, renal cell or head and neck cancer.

Patients had blood sampled at baseline and again on cycle 4 day 1 and cycle 7 day 1. Study results and limitations: Within 6 weeks, CD4+ and CD8+ blood T cells expanded clonally at 0.1 to 3.0 mg/kg. Normalized expansion of T-cell clones was also low for some nonresponders.

V was shortened by 8 bases and J by 6 bases, with 23 bases between the two germline ends. Germline V gene data show CDR1 as MNHEY and CDR2 as SVGAGI. The CDR3 length is 15 residues. TCRdb keeps only in-frame clones here, not all; method: immunoSEQ multiplex PCR. Among some 86,000 clones listed, about nine tenths were seen once. This sequence joins TRBV6-5 and TRBJ2-7; TRBD1 or TRBD2 may be the D gene (7 bases each). The source of this sequence is an adult with an advanced solid tumor such as melanoma, head and neck, liver or kidney cancer. The sample here was CD4+ or CD8+ T cells sorted from blood, taken in a trial of the OX40 agonist ivuxolimab. The CDR3 nucleotides are TGTGCCAGCGGAACACGGGGAGGGGGCACAGTCGAGCAGTACTTC. Its translation is CASGTRGGGTVEQYF.